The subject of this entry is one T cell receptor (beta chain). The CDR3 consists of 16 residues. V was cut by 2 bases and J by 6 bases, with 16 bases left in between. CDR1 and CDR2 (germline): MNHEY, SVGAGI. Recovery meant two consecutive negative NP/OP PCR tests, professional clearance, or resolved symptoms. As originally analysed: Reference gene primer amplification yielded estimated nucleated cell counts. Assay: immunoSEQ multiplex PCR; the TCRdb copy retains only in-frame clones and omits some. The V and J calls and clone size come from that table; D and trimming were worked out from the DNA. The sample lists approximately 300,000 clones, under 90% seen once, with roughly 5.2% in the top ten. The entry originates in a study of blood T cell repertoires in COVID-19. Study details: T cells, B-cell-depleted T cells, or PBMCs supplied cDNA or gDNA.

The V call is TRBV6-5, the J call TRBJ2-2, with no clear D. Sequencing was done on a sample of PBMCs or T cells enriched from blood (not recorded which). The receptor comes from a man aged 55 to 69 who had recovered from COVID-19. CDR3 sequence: CASSYTRPPASGELFF. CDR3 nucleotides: TGTGCCAGCAGTTACACGCGCCCGCCTGCCTCCGGGGAGCTGTTTTTT.